This entry concerns a single T cell receptor beta chain. The source of the sample is a study of shared clonotypes between healthy human individuals. An even split of each subset's genomic DNA across several immunoSEQ plates was performed. As handled by the study authors: There were no quality scores in the junction-only immunoSEQ sequences, so filtering differed. The assay was immunoSEQ multiplex PCR, and TCRdb's table has in-frame clones only and misses some. V, J and clone size are taken as reported in that table, and D and trimming were inferred from the DNA itself. The table has about 1.5 million clones, over 95% seen once. A CD45RA+ naive subset and a CD45RA-negative memory subset were split from CD4+ cells. Trimming left V 5 bases short and J 7 bases short, with 18 bases between. Germline assignment: CDR1 SGHAT and CDR2 FQDESV (reference sequence). The CDR3 length is 15 residues.

The sequence was collected from a man under 40 in good health. The chain joins TRBV11-1 to TRBJ2-1; tentative D call: TRBD1 (6 bases). The specimen sequenced was naive CD4+ T cells sorted from blood. The subset: CD45RA+ positively selected. The CDR3 DNA sequence: TGTGCCAGCAGCCCAATCTCGACAGGAGAAAATGAGCAGTTCTTC. As protein: CASSPISTGENEQFF.